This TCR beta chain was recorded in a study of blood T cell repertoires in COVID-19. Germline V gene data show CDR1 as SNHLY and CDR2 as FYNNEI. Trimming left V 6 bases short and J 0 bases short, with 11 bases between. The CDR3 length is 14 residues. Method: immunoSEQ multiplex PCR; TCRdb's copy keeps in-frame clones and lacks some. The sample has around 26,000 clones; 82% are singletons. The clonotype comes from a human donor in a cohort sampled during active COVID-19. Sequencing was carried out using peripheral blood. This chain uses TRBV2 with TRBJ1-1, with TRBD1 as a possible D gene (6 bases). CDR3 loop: CASRIQGLNTEAFF. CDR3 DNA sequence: TGTGCCAGCAGGATACAGGGCTTGAACACTGAAGCTTTCTTT.